Following are 24 T cell receptor beta chains from one sample sequenced in a study of shared clonotypes between healthy human individuals. The protocol was immunoSEQ multiplex PCR, while the TCRdb copy is restricted to in-frame clones and leaves out a portion. This sample has fewer than 350,000 clones, with roughly 91% found just once. The sequencing input was memory CD8+ T cells sorted from blood. Specified subset: CD45RO+ cells pooled with CCR7-negative TemRA cells. The receptors come from a man between 18 and 35 years old in good health.

V gene TRBV9 combines with J gene TRBJ2-2, with 7 bases identical to TRBD1. V lost 6 bases and J lost 2; bases outside the gene matches: 4. The germline V gene encodes CDR1 SGDLS and CDR2 YYNGEE. The CDR3 is 14 amino acids. CDR3 loop: CASTQGVNTGELFF. CDR3 nucleotides: TGTGCCAGCACGCAGGGGGTTAACACCGGGGAGCTGTTTTTT.

The gene calls are TRBV7-9 and TRBJ2-5; D might be TRBD2 (5 bases). CDR3 length: 17 amino acids. Trimming cost V 1 base and J 4 bases, with 19 bases left between them. Germline V gives CDR1 SEHNR, CDR2 FQNEAQ (reference sequence). CDR3 coding DNA: TGTGCCAGCAGCTTAGGGCAGACGGGAACCCCGGGAGAGACCCAGTACTTC. It yields the protein CASSLGQTGTPGETQYF.

The CDR3 is CASSLARGGELFF. The CDR3 nucleotides are TGTGCCAGCAGCTTAGCGCGTGGGGGGGAGCTGTTTTTT. This chain links TRBV7-8 with TRBJ2-2; D is unresolved. CDR1 and CDR2 from the germline V gene are SGHVS and FQNEAQ. The CDR3 runs 13 residues. With 0 bases removed from V and 8 bases from J, the gap between germline ends came to 7 bases.

V is TRBV10-3 and J is TRBJ2-3, with TRBD2 identical over 10 bases. V dropped 0 bases and J dropped 5; count of bases not matched to a gene: 5. The CDR3 contains 16 residues. Germline assignment: CDR1 ENHRY and CDR2 SYGVKD. The CDR3 DNA sequence: TGTGCCATCAGTGAGTCGAAAGCGGGGGGGCGAGATACGCAGTATTTT. It yields the protein CAISESKAGGRDTQYF.

The V and J genes are TRBV10-2 and TRBJ2-5; D remains ambiguous. Deletions cut 3 bases from V and 5 bases from J, with 19 bases between. The CDR3 covers 16 residues. Germline V gene lookup returns CDR1 WSHSY and CDR2 SAAADI. The CDR3 sequence is CASSDFPKAYRETQYF. The CDR3 region has the DNA TGCGCCAGCAGTGATTTCCCGAAGGCCTACCGTGAGACCCAGTACTTC.

V is TRBV6-1 and J is TRBJ2-1; no reliable D call. The CDR3 length is 14 residues. The ends were cut back, 1 base at V and 3 bases at J, with 7 bases in the middle. Germline V gene sequence: CDR1 MNHNS, CDR2 SASEGT. The CDR3 is CASSEDGGYNEQFF. The DNA for the CDR3 is TGTGCCAGCAGTGAAGACGGCGGCTACAATGAGCAGTTCTTC.

V usage is TRBV4-1 and J usage is TRBJ2-6, with 9 bases fitting TRBD1. The CDR3 is made up of 19 amino acids. Germline values: CDR1 MGHRA, CDR2 YSYEKL. V shed 1 base, J shed 1 base, and the junction held 8 bases outside the gene matches. The CDR3 loop reads CASSQGRDRGKSGANVLTF. The CDR3 region has the DNA TGCGCCAGCAGCCAAGGCCGAGACAGGGGGAAATCTGGGGCCAACGTCCTGACTTTC.

The chain combines TRBV2 with TRBJ1-5, with TRBD1 matching 7 bases. The CDR3 has 15 amino acids. Germline CDR1 is SNHLY and CDR2 is FYNNEI. V was pared by 2 bases and J by 3 bases, with 4 bases of the junction left unmatched. CDR3 in DNA: TGTGCCAGCAGTGAATCGACAGGGAACAATCAGCCCCAGCATTTT. Translated: CASSESTGNNQPQHF.

This chain connects TRBV6-4 to TRBJ1-6; weak D call: TRBD1 (5 bases). Germline values: CDR1 MRHNA, CDR2 SNTAGT. CDR3 length: 18 residues. V dropped 3 bases and J dropped 7 bases, with 22 bases sitting between them. As DNA, the CDR3 is TGTGCCAGCAGTGAATCCCGGCGGGGCAGGATCAAAAATTCACCCCTCCACTTT. It translates to CASSESRRGRIKNSPLHF.

The J gene is TRBJ2-5, the V gene TRBV5-4, with TRBD2 as a possible D gene (7 bases). Trimming stripped 5 bases from V and 4 bases from J, with 18 bases between. The germline CDR1 and CDR2 sequences are SGHNT and YYREEE (reference sequence). The CDR3 totals 15 residues. The DNA of the CDR3 is TGTGCCAGCAGTCCCCAGGGGAGGGTATTAGAGACCCAGTACTTC. It translates to CASSPQGRVLETQYF.

The J gene is TRBJ1-1, the V gene TRBV4-1, with D perhaps matching TRBD1 (5 bases). CDR3 length equals 14 residues. The V end lost 4 bases, the J end lost 4 bases, and 13 bases lay between the germline ends. Germline CDR1 is MGHRA and CDR2 is YSYEKL. Written as DNA, the CDR3 is TGCGCCAGCAGCCCGCAGGTGAGGGGCACTGAAGCTTTCTTT. Protein sequence: CASSPQVRGTEAFF.

V gene TRBV28 combines with J gene TRBJ2-5; tentative D call: TRBD1 (5 bases). The V and J ends lost 7 bases and 0 bases respectively, with 15 bases between them. The CDR3 loop spans 15 amino acids. Germline CDR1 reads MDHEN; CDR2 reads SYDVKM. The CDR3: CASTSVDSYQETQYF. CDR3 DNA: TGTGCCAGCACCAGCGTAGACAGCTACCAAGAGACCCAGTACTTC.

The chain has TRBV7-2 and TRBJ2-7, with a tentative D call TRBD1 (6 bases). The CDR3 loop spans 17 amino acids. Trimming removed 2 bases from V and 2 bases from J, with 19 bases in between. Germline V lookup: CDR1 SGHTA, CDR2 FQGNSA. The CDR3 region is CASSLLFGGRPPYEQYF. CDR3 nucleotides: TGTGCCAGCAGCTTATTGTTTGGGGGCCGTCCACCCTACGAGCAGTACTTC.

V gene TRBV4-1 combines with J gene TRBJ1-4; D is possibly TRBD1 (5 bases). CDR1 MGHRA and CDR2 YSYEKL come from the germline V gene. The length of the CDR3 is 17 residues. With 3 bases removed from V and 8 bases from J, the gap between germline ends came to 22 bases. CDR3 region: CASSQPIAGLIPEKLFF. The CDR3 coding sequence is TGCGCCAGCAGCCAGCCCATCGCGGGACTCATCCCCGAAAAACTGTTTTTT.

This clone was seen only a few times. This rearrangement joins TRBV4-1 to TRBJ2-5; D not certain. V dropped 0 bases and J dropped 4 bases, with 9 bases sitting between them. Germline lookup yields CDR1 MGHRA and CDR2 YSYEKL. The CDR3 loop spans 14 amino acids. CDR3 in DNA: TGCGCCAGCAGCCAAGACGTCCGGACAGAGACCCAGTACTTC. Encoded protein: CASSQDVRTETQYF.

The chain combines TRBV9 with TRBJ1-2; 7 bases align to TRBD1. CDR3 length: 14 amino acids. The trim removed 3 bases at V and 5 bases at J, leaving 7 bases unmatched. In germline, CDR1 is SGDLS, CDR2 YYNGEE. The CDR3 is CASSGDRDSYGYTF. For the CDR3, the DNA is TGTGCCAGCAGCGGAGACAGGGACTCGTATGGCTACACCTTC.

This clone came up once. This chain links TRBV4-1 with TRBJ2-3; 10 bases map to TRBD1. CDR3 length equals 20 residues. Germline-derived CDR1 and CDR2 are MGHRA and YSYEKL. Germline trimming cut 1 base from V and 2 bases from J; bases unmatched to any gene: 15. DNA of the CDR3: TGCGCCAGCAGCCAAGTTTCGGCGACAGGGGGCGCGGATTCCACAGATACGCAGTATTTT. Translation: CASSQVSATGGADSTDTQYF.

The chain uses TRBV6-5 and TRBJ2-1; no firm D call. CDR3 length: 13 residues. The V and J ends lost 0 bases and 7 bases respectively, with 7 bases between them. Germline values: CDR1 MNHEY, CDR2 SVGAGI. The CDR3 nucleotides read TGTGCCAGCAGTTACTCTTTGGGAAATGAGCAGTTCTTC. It yields the protein CASSYSLGNEQFF.

This clone has just one count. V and J are TRBV13 and TRBJ1-5; 12 positions match TRBD1. V lost 5 bases, J lost 6 bases, and 5 bases stayed unmatched. CDR1 is PRHDT and CDR2 is FYEKMQ in the germline V gene (reference sequence). This CDR3 spans 15 amino acids. The DNA of the CDR3 is TGTGCCAGCAGCGAGGGGACAGGGGGCGGTCAGCCCCAGCATTTT. It encodes CASSEGTGGGQPQHF.

This chain connects TRBV28 to TRBJ2-2; possibly TRBD2 for D (6 bases). Per the germline V gene, CDR1 is MDHEN and CDR2 is SYDVKM. The CDR3 is 18 residues long. V was trimmed by 2 bases and J by 6 bases, leaving 22 bases between them. The CDR3: CASSLPRTSTVVSGELFF. Written as DNA, the CDR3 is TGTGCCAGCAGTTTACCCAGAACTAGCACGGTTGTCTCCGGGGAGCTGTTTTTT.

The chain couples TRBV6-1 to TRBJ2-7, with 8 bases lining up with TRBD1. J gave up 1 base and V 1 base, and 3 bases lay outside the gene matches. CDR3 size: 15 residues. From germline, CDR1 is MNHNS and CDR2 SASEGT. The CDR3 region is CASSEGTGISYEQYF. DNA for the CDR3: TGTGCCAGCAGTGAAGGGACAGGGATTTCCTACGAGCAGTACTTC.

The J gene is TRBJ2-3, the V gene TRBV5-4; perhaps TRBD1 as D (5 bases). Germline-derived CDR1 and CDR2 are SGHNT and YYREEE (reference sequence). This CDR3 has 14 amino acids. Trimming took 2 bases from V and 6 from J, leaving 13 bases between them. In DNA, the CDR3 is TGTGCCAGCAGCTTAGTAGGGGCTGGGGATACGCAGTATTTT. This codes for CASSLVGAGDTQYF.

This chain connects TRBV6-5 to TRBJ2-1; the match to TRBD2 covers 11 bases. J was trimmed by 7 bases and V by 6 bases; bases with no gene match: 8. CDR3 length equals 15 residues. CDR1 MNHEY and CDR2 SVGAGI come from the germline V gene. In nucleotides, the CDR3 is TGTGCCAGCAGCCTTAGCGGGGGGGCTCGGAATGAGCAGTTCTTC. Residues: CASSLSGGARNEQFF.

The chain couples TRBV5-6 to TRBJ1-2, with D tentatively TRBD1 (6 bases). The CDR3 sequence is 14 residues long. From germline, CDR1 is SGHDT and CDR2 YYEEEE. Trimming left V 1 base short and J 2 bases short, with 9 bases between. CDR3 in DNA: TGTGCCAGCAGCTTGATCCAGGGGAACTATGGCTACACCTTC. Its protein product is CASSLIQGNYGYTF.